The present TCR beta chain was sequenced within a study of pediatric ulcerative colitis. Study-level findings and limits: Total lymphocyte DNA, not sorted subsets, was the template.

This was a survey-level run. The repertoire was sequenced with immunoSEQ multiplex PCR; TCRdb's copy has only in-frame clones and lacks some. The sample has fewer than 20,000 clones; less than 85% are singletons. For this clone: Its antigen is undetermined.

The CDR3 runs to 16 residues. One to two pinch biopsies were taken from the rectum during colonoscopy. This TCR came from a boy younger than 18 with moderate ulcerative colitis. This chain links TRBV21-1 with TRBJ2-1; TRBD2, the table's D call, lacks a check against the DNA. TRBV21-1 is a pseudogene segment. The sequencing input was gut tissue. The CDR3 region is CASSTRLAGLYNEQFF. For the CDR3, the DNA is TGTGCCAGCAGCACACGACTAGCGGGATTATACAATGAGCAGTTCTTC.